A single sample is the source of the 26 T cell receptor beta chains below, sequenced in a study of blood T cell repertoires in COVID-19. Clones were read by immunoSEQ multiplex PCR, and TCRdb kept only the in-frame ones, dropping some. The sample consists of about 380,000 clones, 70% to 90% of them appearing once. Sequencing used PBMCs or T cells enriched from blood (not recorded which). The receptors shown here come from a woman younger than 35 who had recovered from COVID-19.

This chain links TRBV10-3 with TRBJ1-1, with a tentative D call TRBD1 (6 bases). The germline CDR1 and CDR2 sequences are ENHRY and SYGVKD. The CDR3 spans 15 residues. The ends were cut back, 0 bases at V and 7 bases at J, with 15 bases in the middle. CDR3 sequence (DNA): TGTGCCATCAGTGAGTCAGGACAGCTTATGGGTGAAGCTTTCTTT. Encoded protein: CAISESGQLMGEAFF.

The J gene is TRBJ2-1, the V gene TRBV7-9; unclear D gene. V dropped 5 bases and J dropped 7 bases, with 6 bases sitting between them. Per germline, CDR1 SEHNR and CDR2 FQNEAQ (reference sequence). This CDR3 is built from 11 residues. CDR3 sequence: CASSAQNEQFF. The CDR3 DNA reads as TGTGCCAGCAGCGCCCAGAATGAGCAGTTCTTC.

This sequence joins TRBV4-3 and TRBJ1-2; D is possibly TRBD1 (6 bases). Trimming removed 0 bases from V and 7 bases from J, with 18 bases in between. The CDR3 is 16 residues long. Germline V CDR1 and CDR2: LGHNA, YSLEER. In DNA, the CDR3 is TGCGCCAGCAGCCAAGATTTGAGGGGGGGCGAAGGTGGCTACACCTTC. Translated, it gives CASSQDLRGGEGGYTF.

The rearrangement links TRBV4-3 to TRBJ1-1, with D possibly TRBD1 on 5 matching bases. Trimming pared 4 bases from V and 4 bases from J, leaving 10 bases between. The germline V gene has CDR1 LGHNA and CDR2 YSLEER. The CDR3 contains 13 residues. The CDR3 DNA follows: TGCGCCAGCAGCCGAACGGGGGGCACTGAAGCTTTCTTT. It is translated as CASSRTGGTEAFF.

The rearrangement links TRBV5-1 to TRBJ2-1; 8 bases match TRBD1. This CDR3 contains 15 residues. The ends lost 3 bases at V and 3 bases at J; junction bases unmatched: 5. Germline lookup yields CDR1 SGHRS and CDR2 YFSETQ. For the CDR3, the DNA is TGCGCCAGCAGCTCAGGGGGCGAGATCTACAATGAGCAGTTCTTC. Translating gives CASSSGGEIYNEQFF.

This chain uses TRBV6-5 with TRBJ2-3; the match to TRBD2 covers 12 bases. The CDR3 totals 16 residues. Trimming at V came to 0 bases and at J to 4 bases, leaving 2 bases not matched to a gene. Looked up from germline, CDR1 is MNHEY and CDR2 is SVGAGI. The CDR3 loop reads CASSYSLAGGPDTQYF. Written as DNA, the CDR3 is TGTGCCAGCAGTTACTCGCTAGCGGGGGGGCCAGATACGCAGTATTTT.

The chain employs TRBV25-1 and TRBJ1-6, with D maybe TRBD1 (5 bases). Germline V gene data show CDR1 as MGHDK and CDR2 as SYGVNS. The V and J ends lost 8 bases and 6 bases respectively, with 14 bases between them. This CDR3 spans 14 amino acids. DNA for the CDR3: TGTGCCAGCGGACCGGGACTGGGTAATTCACCCCTCCACTTT. Translation gives CASGPGLGNSPLHF. Variable domain in full (rest from reference TRBV25-1 and TRBJ1-6): EADIYQTPRYLVIGTGKKITLECSQTMGHDKMYWYQQDPGMELHLIHYSYGVNSTEKGDLSSESTVSRIRTEHFPLTLESARPSHTSQYLCASGPGLGNSPLHFGNGTRLTVT.

This clone was counted a few times. The chain is built from TRBV21-1 and TRBJ1-2. TRBV21-1 is flagged as a pseudogene. The CDR3 has 11 residues. The CDR3 loop is CASSNRRGYTF. CDR3 DNA: TGTGCCAGCAGCAATCGTAGAGGCTACACCTTC.

The genes are TRBV5-1 and TRBJ1-3, with D unclear. Per germline, CDR1 SGHRS and CDR2 YFSETQ. V lost 0 bases and J lost 8, with 15 bases in between. The CDR3 has 15 residues. The CDR3 here is CASSLAFSSSDTIYF. In nucleotides, the CDR3 is TGCGCCAGCAGCTTGGCCTTCTCAAGTAGCGACACCATATATTTT.

The chain uses TRBV25-1 and TRBJ1-6; D is uncertain. V lost 3 bases and J lost 8, with 8 bases in between. This CDR3 region has 13 residues. Germline lookup yields CDR1 MGHDK and CDR2 SYGVNS. The CDR3 DNA sequence: TGTGCCAGCAGTGATTCCCCTCATTCACCCCTCCACTTT. The encoded protein is CASSDSPHSPLHF.

CDR3 amino acids: CASRLTGSAGYTF. The CDR3 bases are TGTGCCAGCAGACTTACAGGGTCGGCTGGCTACACCTTC. The chain recombines TRBV6-5 with TRBJ1-2; D possibly corresponds to TRBD1 (6 bases). The CDR3 has 13 residues. Trimming shortened V by 6 bases and J by 7 bases, and 15 bases separated the two germline ends. The germline V gene has CDR1 MNHEY and CDR2 SVGAGI.

The chain couples TRBV27 to TRBJ2-1; possible D gene TRBD2, 5 bases. The V end was cut by 3 bases, the J end by 7 bases, with 7 bases between. CDR1 and CDR2 from the germline V gene are MNHEY and SMNVEV (reference sequence). This CDR3 has 12 residues. CDR3 residues: CASSLGGNEQFF. Here the CDR3 DNA reads TGTGCCAGCAGTTTGGGCGGGAATGAGCAGTTCTTC.

This clone has a single count. The junction departs from the called germline gene at one end, perhaps through a read error. This sequence joins TRBV7-7 and TRBJ2-2, with a possible D match to TRBD2 (5 bases). The CDR3 spans 14 residues. In germline, CDR1 is SSHAT, CDR2 FNYEAQ (reference sequence). The CDR3 region has the DNA TGTGCTAGCAGCTCTCCGGAGGAAACCGGGGAGCTGTTTTTT. The encoded protein is CASSSPEETGELFF.

This clone is a singleton in its sample. This chain uses TRBV18 with TRBJ1-5, with a possible D match to TRBD1 (6 bases). Germline CDR1 reads KGHSH; CDR2 reads LQKENI. The CDR3 totals 14 residues. Trimming took off 4 bases at V and 6 bases at J, with 13 bases between the two ends. The CDR3 bases are TGTGCCAGCTCACAGAACAGGGCGGCTCAGCCCCAGCATTTT. It yields the protein CASSQNRAAQPQHF.

The chain combines TRBV25-1 with TRBJ1-1; the D gene is possibly TRBD1 (5 bases). V lost 5 bases, J lost 3 bases, and 16 bases lay in between. Per germline, CDR1 MGHDK and CDR2 SYGVNS. There are 15 residues in the CDR3. CDR3 in amino acids: CASSSLWGGDTEAFF. CDR3 DNA sequence: TGTGCCAGCAGTTCTCTTTGGGGCGGAGACACTGAAGCTTTCTTT.

This chain connects TRBV28 to TRBJ2-1; TRBD1 aligns across 8 bases. Germline assignment: CDR1 MDHEN and CDR2 SYDVKM. This CDR3 has 14 residues. J lost 7 bases, V lost 8 bases, and 10 bases had no gene match. The CDR3 loop reads CASFRTGHDNEQFF. As DNA, the CDR3 is TGTGCCAGCTTCAGGACAGGGCATGATAATGAGCAGTTCTTC.

The chain links TRBV10-3 to TRBJ2-5, with a tentative D call TRBD1 (5 bases). V was pared by 4 bases and J by 5 bases, with 17 bases between. Germline assignment: CDR1 ENHRY and CDR2 SYGVKD. The CDR3 spans 15 residues. The CDR3 loop reads CAISAHGQGMETQYF. DNA of the CDR3: TGTGCCATCAGTGCACACGGGCAGGGCATGGAGACCCAGTACTTC.

This chain links TRBV5-1 with TRBJ1-2; 7 bases map to TRBD1. Germline loops: CDR1 SGHRS, CDR2 YFSETQ. This CDR3 contains 15 residues. V dropped 4 bases and J dropped 5; count of bases not matched to a gene: 11. CDR3 in amino acids: CASSPGGGAEYGYTF. CDR3 DNA: TGCGCCAGCAGCCCGGGAGGGGGCGCCGAGTATGGCTACACCTTC.

V usage is TRBV5-1 and J usage is TRBJ2-7, with a possible D match to TRBD2 (5 bases). Germline V CDR1 and CDR2: SGHRS, YFSETQ. V lost 0 bases and J lost 3, with 13 bases in between. The CDR3 loop spans 15 amino acids. Here the CDR3 DNA reads TGCGCCAGCAGCTTGGGACGAGGGCTCTACTACGAGCAGTACTTC. Translation: CASSLGRGLYYEQYF.

The CDR3 coding sequence is TGTGCCAGCAGTCACAGGAATTCACCCCTCCACTTT. This encodes CASSHRNSPLHF. The chain employs TRBV28 and TRBJ1-6; D perhaps matches TRBD1 (5 bases). The V and J ends lost 5 bases and 7 bases respectively, with 6 bases between them. Germline CDR1 is MDHEN and CDR2 is SYDVKM. The CDR3 consists of 12 residues.

In this sample, this clone turned up once. The chain recombines TRBV27 with TRBJ1-6; 9 nucleotides line up with TRBD1. Losses at the gene ends were 5 bases for V and 10 bases for J; bases not matched to a gene: 6. Germline CDR1 and CDR2: MNHEY and SMNVEV (reference sequence). There are 14 residues in the CDR3. CDR3 in amino acids: CASSPGTGSSPLHF. CDR3 coding DNA: TGTGCCAGCAGTCCGGGGACAGGGAGCTCACCCCTCCACTTT.

The CDR3 loop reads CASSLVSSGNTGELFF. The CDR3 DNA reads as TGTGCCAGCAGCCTAGTCTCTAGCGGAAACACCGGGGAGCTGTTTTTT. This rearrangement joins TRBV3-1 (or the pseudogene TRBV3-2) to TRBJ2-2, with TRBD2 identical over 7 bases. The CDR3 has 16 amino acids. In germline, CDR1 is LGHDT, CDR2 YNNKEL (reference sequence). V shed 4 bases and J 2 bases; nucleotides not matched to a gene: 7.

The genes are TRBV5-1 and TRBJ1-1; D is unclear. The germline V gene encodes CDR1 SGHRS and CDR2 YFSETQ. V shed 0 bases and J shed 6 bases, with 9 bases lying between them. The CDR3 totals 13 residues. CDR3 bases: TGCGCCAGCAGCTTGGCCCGGGATGCTGAAGCTTTCTTT. It encodes CASSLARDAEAFF. The complete variable domain, with remaining parts taken from reference TRBV5-1 and TRBJ1-1, reads KAGVTQTPRYLIKTRGQQVTLSCSPISGHRSVSWYQQTPGQGLQFLFEYFSETQRNKGNFPGRFSGRQFSNSRSEMNVSTLELGDSALYLCASSLARDAEAFFGQGTRLTVV.

DNA for the CDR3: TGTGCCATCAGTGAAATAAGAGCCGTCTCTGGAAACACCATATATTTT. Protein sequence: CAISEIRAVSGNTIYF. This chain joins TRBV10-3 and TRBJ1-3; no definite D call. The CDR3 length is 16 residues. In germline, CDR1 is ENHRY, CDR2 SYGVKD. Deletions cut 3 bases from V and 0 bases from J, with 12 bases between.

CDR3 bases: TGTGCCAGCCACCGGTCAGGGGCAACCTACGAGCAGTACTTC. This sequence encodes CASHRSGATYEQYF. The chain couples TRBV2 to TRBJ2-7; TRBD1 is a possible D gene (6 bases). The CDR3 covers 14 residues. Germline-derived CDR1 and CDR2 are SNHLY and FYNNEI. V lost 8 bases and J 2 bases, leaving 16 bases between the germline ends. The variable domain in full, completed from reference TRBV2 and TRBJ2-7, reads EPEVTQTPSHQVTQMGQEVILRCVPISNHLYFYWYRQILGQKVEFLVSFYNNEISEKSEIFDDQFSVERPDGSNFTLKIRSTKLEDSAMYFCASHRSGATYEQYFGPGTRLTVT.

This clone came up a few times. The chain has TRBV15 and TRBJ2-1, with TRBD1 as a possible D gene (5 bases). V gave up 3 bases and J gave up 5 bases, with 8 bases separating them. Germline loops: CDR1 LNHNV, CDR2 YYDKDF (reference sequence). The CDR3 has 13 amino acids. CDR3 coding DNA: TGTGCCACCAGCAGCAGACAGAACAATGAGCAGTTCTTC. Amino acids: CATSSRQNNEQFF.